These 21 T cell receptor beta chains share one sample of origin, sequenced in a study of T-cell memory formation after mild COVID-19. MiXCR, run by TCRdb on the 5' RACE reads, gives a single entry per CDR3 protein. The data hold tens of thousands of distinct CDR3 sequences, with around 13% observed a single time. Sequenced: PBMCs or a T cell subset sorted from them (not recorded which). The source of these receptors is a man aged 18 to 35 who had mild COVID-19 (a few samples of this study predate the infection). Cell type and time point are not known.

DNA of the CDR3: TGTGCCAGCAGCGTAGACAGGGAGTTAGCAGAGACCCAGTACTTC. It encodes CASSVDRELAETQYF. J is TRBJ2-5 and V is TRBV7-7; 7 bases are a match to TRBD1. Per the germline V gene, CDR1 is SSHAT and CDR2 is FNYEAQ (reference sequence). The CDR3 covers 15 residues. J gave up 4 bases and V 5 bases, and 10 bases lay outside the gene matches.

This clonotype was counted between two and nine times. The chain joins TRBV7-2 to TRBJ2-1; 13 bases agree with TRBD2. Trimming at V came to 5 bases and at J to 7 bases, leaving 11 bases not matched to a gene. The CDR3 consists of 17 residues. CDR1 is SGHTA, CDR2 FQGNSA, per germline. The CDR3, as DNA: TGTGCCAGCAGCCCCTGGACTAGCGGGGGCCTTCGTAATGAGCAGTTCTTC. The encoded protein is CASSPWTSGGLRNEQFF.

This clonotype was seen repeatedly, ten times or more. The rearrangement links TRBV29-1 to TRBJ1-1; D is ambiguous. CDR3 length: 12 amino acids. The V and J ends lost 5 bases and 1 base respectively, with 8 bases between them. CDR1 and CDR2 from the germline V gene are SQVTM and ANQGSEA. CDR3 nucleotides: TGCAGCGTTCGTCCGTCGAACACTGAAGCTTTCTTT. Amino acid sequence: CSVRPSNTEAFF.

The chain recombines TRBV21-1 with TRBJ2-4; TRBD1 is the table's D call, not checked against the DNA. TRBV21-1 is given as a pseudogene. CDR3 size: 13 residues. CDR3 sequence reads: CASSAEQGNIQYF. The CDR3 nucleotides read TGTGCCAGCAGCGCGGAACAGGGGAACATTCAGTACTTC.

This clonotype was seen only a few times. The chain is built from TRBV4-1 and TRBJ2-1; a weak D match, TRBD1 (7 bases). V lost 1 base and J 15 bases, leaving 13 bases between the germline ends. The CDR3 loop spans 12 amino acids. Per the germline V gene, CDR1 is MGHRA and CDR2 is YSYEKL. CDR3: CASSQVAGGLFF. The CDR3, as DNA: TGCGCCAGCAGCCAAGTGGCAGGGGGGCTGTTCTTC.

This rearrangement joins TRBV7-8 to TRBJ1-2; D perhaps matches TRBD1 (6 bases). The CDR3 length is 13 residues. The V and J ends lost 4 bases and 5 bases respectively, with 11 bases between them. The V gene's germline CDR1 is SGHVS and CDR2 FQNEAQ. CDR3 sequence reads: CASSSTGAYGYTF. The CDR3 coding sequence is TGTGCCAGCAGCTCGACAGGAGCGTATGGCTACACCTTC.

This clonotype came up a few times. The chain couples TRBV19 to TRBJ2-7, with D possibly matching TRBD1 (6 bases). The germline CDR1 and CDR2 sequences are LNHDA and SQIVND (reference sequence). The V gene lost 2 bases and the J gene lost 5 bases, with 13 bases spanning the gap. CDR3 length: 14 residues. The CDR3 loop is CASSILTGRHEQYF. CDR3 coding DNA: TGTGCCAGTAGTATATTAACAGGGCGACACGAGCAGTACTTC.

This clonotype was seen at least ten times. This chain uses TRBV12-3 or TRBV12-4 with TRBJ2-3; D is unclear. V shed 7 bases and J shed 6 bases, with 17 bases lying between them. The CDR3 sequence is 14 residues long. In DNA form, the CDR3 reads TGTGCCAGCACTCCCGGCGATGCCCCCGATACGCAGTATTTT. Translating it yields CASTPGDAPDTQYF.

The chain is built from TRBV6-2 or TRBV6-3 and TRBJ2-6; a weak D match, TRBD1 (5 bases). Germline loops: CDR1 MNHEY, CDR2 SVGEGT. Trimming pared 2 bases from V and 1 base from J, leaving 6 bases between. The CDR3 totals 15 residues. CDR3 sequence (DNA): TGTGCCAGCAGTTACAGACAGTCTGGGGCCAACGTCCTGACTTTC. It translates to CASSYRQSGANVLTF.

This clonotype has a handful of counts. The chain joins TRBV7-2 to TRBJ2-7, with D possibly TRBD1 on 6 matching bases. Trimming shortened V by 5 bases and J by 2 bases, and 13 bases separated the two germline ends. The CDR3 has 14 amino acids. Germline V gives CDR1 SGHTA, CDR2 FQGNSA. CDR3 in DNA: TGTGCCAGCAGCGAACCGGGACACCCCTACGAGCAGTACTTC. This codes for CASSEPGHPYEQYF.

This clonotype was counted only a few times. This sequence joins TRBV19 and TRBJ1-2; the D gene is possibly TRBD1 (6 bases). Germline CDR1 is LNHDA and CDR2 is SQIVND (reference sequence). The CDR3 covers 14 residues. The V end was cut by 4 bases, the J end by 7 bases, with 16 bases between. The CDR3 DNA reads TGTGCCAGTAGTAAACAGGGTGTTAATGGTGGCTACACCTTC. Protein sequence: CASSKQGVNGGYTF.

The V gene is TRBV12-3 or TRBV12-4, the J gene TRBJ2-2; D is ambiguous. V lost 6 bases and J lost 4, with 12 bases in between. The CDR3 contains 14 residues. CDR3 in DNA: TGTGCCAGCAGCCTGGACGACTTCACCGGGGAGCTGTTTTTT. This gives the protein CASSLDDFTGELFF.

This clonotype was counted only a few times. This chain joins TRBV28 and TRBJ2-5; 7 bases agree with TRBD1. The CDR3 contains 13 residues. From germline, CDR1 is MDHEN and CDR2 SYDVKM. V dropped 5 bases and J dropped 3; count of bases not matched to a gene: 3. This chain's CDR3 is CASSRTGKETQYF. CDR3 nucleotides: TGTGCCAGCAGTAGGACAGGAAAAGAGACCCAGTACTTC.

The V and J genes are TRBV3-1 and TRBJ2-1; a weak D match, TRBD1 (5 bases). CDR3 length: 15 amino acids. V lost 2 bases and J 4 bases, leaving 12 bases between the germline ends. Germline lookup yields CDR1 LGHDT and CDR2 YNNKEL (reference sequence). DNA for the CDR3: TGTGCCAGCAGCCAACGAACAGGAATGTACAATGAGCAGTTCTTC. It codes for CASSQRTGMYNEQFF.

This clonotype occurred a few times. This chain uses TRBV7-2 with TRBJ2-4; D is possibly TRBD2 (5 bases). V shed 4 bases and J shed 1 base, with 8 bases lying between them. The germline gives CDR1 SGHTA, CDR2 FQGNSA. CDR3 length: 14 residues. CDR3 protein: CASSCRGAKNIQYF. As DNA, the CDR3 is TGTGCCAGCAGCTGCAGAGGGGCCAAAAACATTCAGTACTTC.

The sample holds many counts of this clonotype. J is TRBJ2-1 and V is TRBV5-1; 7 bases agree with TRBD1. Germline V lookup: CDR1 SGHRS, CDR2 YFSETQ. The CDR3 runs to 14 residues. V lost 3 bases to trimming and J lost 7 bases; unmatched junction nucleotides: 7. The CDR3 is CASSSDTGVNEQFF. The CDR3 DNA sequence: TGCGCCAGCAGCTCGGACACAGGGGTGAATGAGCAGTTCTTC.

This clonotype was counted only a few times. This chain uses TRBV12-3 or TRBV12-4 with TRBJ2-5; the match to TRBD2 covers 8 bases. CDR3 length equals 15 residues. J was trimmed by 1 base and V by 3 bases; bases with no gene match: 4. CDR3 in amino acids: CASSFSGEAQETQYF. CDR3 nucleotides: TGTGCCAGCAGTTTTAGCGGGGAGGCCCAAGAGACCCAGTACTTC.

The table lists this clonotype with a few counts. The rearrangement uses TRBV27 and TRBJ1-5, with 8 bases identical to TRBD1. CDR3 length: 14 amino acids. The junction had 6 bases not matched to a gene; V was cut back by 4 bases and J by 7 bases. The germline CDR1 and CDR2 sequences are MNHEY and SMNVEV (reference sequence). The CDR3 sequence: CASSSLGQAQPQHF. CDR3 sequence (DNA): TGTGCCAGCAGTTCTCTGGGACAGGCCCAGCCCCAGCATTTT.

The chain couples TRBV7-6 to TRBJ2-1; D might be TRBD2 (6 bases). This CDR3 spans 14 amino acids. Germline V gives CDR1 SGHVS, CDR2 FNYEAQ. V was pared by 4 bases and J by 5 bases, with 12 bases between. CDR3 coding DNA: TGTGCCAGCAGCTCCCTAGCGAGCCACAATGAGCAGTTCTTC. Its protein product is CASSSLASHNEQFF.

The chain uses TRBV2 and TRBJ2-3, with TRBD1 identical over 8 bases. Trimming cost V 10 bases and J 3 bases; bases outside gene matches: 15. The CDR3 loop spans 16 amino acids. From germline, CDR1 is SNHLY and CDR2 FYNNEI. CDR3 sequence reads: CAILTGDRGLTDTQYF. The CDR3 nucleotides are TGTGCCATCCTGACGGGTGACAGGGGACTTACAGATACGCAGTATTTT.

In this sample, this clonotype turned up a few times. The chain employs TRBV4-3 and TRBJ2-2, with TRBD1 identical over 8 bases. Losses at the gene ends were 2 bases for V and 1 base for J; bases not matched to a gene: 3. CDR1 and CDR2 from the germline V gene are LGHNA and YSLEER. This CDR3 has 16 residues. CDR3 DNA sequence: TGCGCCAGCAGCCAACCCGGGACAGGGAACACCGGGGAGCTGTTTTTT. Its translation is CASSQPGTGNTGELFF.